This T cell receptor beta chain was found in a study of PD-L1 blockade in urothelial cancer. Time point defined: pretreatment peripheral blood. Trimming pared 3 bases from V and 9 bases from J, leaving 11 bases between. Germline lookup yields CDR1 MDHEN and CDR2 SYDVKM. This CDR3 is 12 amino acids long. Clones were sequenced by immunoSEQ multiplex PCR, and TCRdb holds only the in-frame ones, with some missing. The sample lists 30,000 to 35,000 clones; approximately 87% were seen once. Within the sample, this clone is medium-sized. This TCR derives from a man aged 55 to 70 with urothelial cancer. The source was PBMCs, collected around atezolizumab (anti-PD-L1) treatment. The chain links TRBV28 to TRBJ1-1; no definite D call. The CDR3 region is CASSFFQKQAFF. CDR3 nucleotides: TGTGCCAGCAGTTTTTTCCAGAAACAAGCTTTCTTT.